These 2 T cell receptor beta chains were all obtained from the same sample, sequenced in a study of blood T cell repertoires in COVID-19. This table comes from immunoSEQ multiplex PCR, and its TCRdb copy is limited to in-frame clones, with some not included. Of around 170,000 clones in the sample, roughly 84% are singletons; the top ten hold approximately 14%. The material sequenced was peripheral blood. All receptors derive from a man between 18 and 29 years old with active or convalescent COVID-19.

This rearrangement joins TRBV4-3 to TRBJ2-5; 7 nucleotides match TRBD2. With 4 bases clipped from V and 5 bases from J, the junction kept 7 bases outside the gene matches. This CDR3 is 14 amino acids long. Germline CDR1 LGHNA, CDR2 YSLEER. The CDR3 coding sequence is TGCGCCAGCAGCCCGGGGACTAATAGTGAGACCCAGTACTTC. Its translation is CASSPGTNSETQYF.

The chain employs TRBV14 and TRBJ2-1, with D possibly matching TRBD2 (6 bases). This CDR3 has 16 amino acids. Trimming removed 4 bases from V and 4 bases from J, with 17 bases in between. Per germline, CDR1 SGHDN and CDR2 FVKESK. The CDR3 DNA sequence: TGTGCCAGCAGCCCCACCCCTAGCGCCGGTTACAATGAGCAGTTCTTC. Encoded protein: CASSPTPSAGYNEQFF.